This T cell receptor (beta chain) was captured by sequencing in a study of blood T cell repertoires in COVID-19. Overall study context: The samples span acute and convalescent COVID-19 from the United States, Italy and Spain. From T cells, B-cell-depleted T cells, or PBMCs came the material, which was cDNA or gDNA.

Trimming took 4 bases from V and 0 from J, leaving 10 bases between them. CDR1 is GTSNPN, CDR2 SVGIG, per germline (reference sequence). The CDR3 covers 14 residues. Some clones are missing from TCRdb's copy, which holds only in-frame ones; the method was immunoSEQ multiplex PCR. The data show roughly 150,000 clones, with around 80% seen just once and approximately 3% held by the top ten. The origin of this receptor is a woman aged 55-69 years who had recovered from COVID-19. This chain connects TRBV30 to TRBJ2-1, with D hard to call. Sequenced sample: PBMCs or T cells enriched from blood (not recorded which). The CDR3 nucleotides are TGTGCCTGGAACCTTATCAGCTCCTACAATGAGCAGTTCTTC. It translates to CAWNLISSYNEQFF.